This is a list of T cell receptor beta chains from one sample in a study of T-cell memory formation after mild COVID-19. TCRdb re-derived calls from the 5' RACE reads in MiXCR, one entry per CDR3 protein. This table holds 170,000 or so distinct CDR3 sequences, about a fifth found once. The sample was PBMCs or a T cell subset sorted from them (not recorded which). The receptors were gathered from an adult woman who had mild COVID-19 (a few samples of this study predate the infection). Cell type and time point are not known. Both conserved end residues are part of each CDR3. A D gene is named only where the DNA matches it firmly. Where a row states a size, it is once, few, many or the class of an expanded clone; other rows omit it.

>NA|NA|TRBJ1-2|TRBV7-9
CASSLVGLSHGYTF
TGTGCCAGCAGCTTAGTGGGCTTGAGCCATGGCTACACCTTC
>NA|NA|TRBJ2-3|TRBV19
CAIKVLDTQYF
TGTGCCATAAAAGTGCTAGATACGCAGTATTTT
>TRBD1|few|TRBJ1-2|TRBV9
CASSPAGTGLYGYTF
TGTGCCAGCAGCCCCGCTGGGACAGGGCTCTATGGCTACACCTTC
>NA|few|TRBJ2-7|TRBV20-1
CSARKLRTYEQYF
TGCAGTGCTAGAAAACTTAGGACCTACGAGCAGTACTTC
>TRBD1|few|TRBJ2-7|TRBV20-1
CSARDRAAYEQYF
TGCAGTGCGCGGGACAGGGCAGCCTACGAGCAGTACTTC
>TRBD1|once|TRBJ2-7|TRBV15
CATSSGTVYEQYF
TGTGCCACCAGCAGTGGGACAGTTTACGAGCAGTACTTC
>TRBD1|NA|TRBJ1-1|TRBV7-6
CASSPTGVFGEAFF
TGTGCCAGCAGTCCCACAGGGGTATTCGGCGAAGCTTTCTTT
>TRBD2|few|TRBJ2-7|TRBV6-5
CASSRDYTYEQYF
TGTGCCAGCAGCCGGGACTACACATACGAGCAGTACTTC
>NA|NA|TRBJ1-1|TRBV7-9
CASSLALEVPFERPEAFF
TGTGCCAGCAGCTTAGCTCTCGAGGTCCCGTTCGAGAGGCCTGAAGCTTTCTTT
>NA|NA|TRBJ2-4|TRBV30
CAWSETTSGDIQYF
TGTGCCTGGAGTGAAACTACCTCTGGGGACATTCAGTACTTC
>NA|NA|TRBJ1-1|TRBV27
CASTKPRLNTEDFF
TGTGCCAGCACTAAGCCCCGGTTAAACACTGAAGATTTCTTT
>TRBD1|NA|TRBJ2-3|TRBV15
CATSRKGWGTGGTDTQYF
TGTGCCACCAGCAGGAAGGGATGGGGAACAGGGGGCACAGATACGCAGTATTTT
>NA|few|TRBJ2-5|TRBV4-2
CASSQGQDFSNQETQYF
TGTGCCAGCAGCCAAGGGCAAGACTTTTCTAATCAAGAGACCCAGTACTTC
>TRBD2|NA|TRBJ2-1|TRBV6-5
CASSDSSGAAYNEQFF
TGTGCCAGCAGTGACTCAAGCGGGGCAGCATACAATGAGCAGTTCTTC
>NA|few|TRBJ2-2|TRBV29-1
CSVEIAGVNTGELFF
TGCAGCGTTGAAATCGCAGGGGTTAACACCGGGGAGCTGTTTTTT
>NA|NA|TRBJ2-7|TRBV6-6
CASGPRGLEQYF
TGTGCCAGCGGGCCCCGAGGGCTCGAGCAGTACTTC
>TRBD1|NA|TRBJ1-1|TRBV6-1
CASSDMGQGAFF
TGTGCCAGCAGTGACATGGGACAGGGAGCTTTCTTT
>NA|few|TRBJ1-1|TRBV5-6
CASSLWDTDTEAFF
TGTGCCAGCAGCTTATGGGACACGGACACTGAAGCTTTCTTT
>NA|NA|TRBJ2-5|TRBV12-3/TRBV12-4
CASSSGRREETQYF
TGTGCCAGCAGTTCCGGGCGCCGGGAGGAGACCCAGTACTTC
>NA|NA|TRBJ2-2|TRBV9
CASSKNTGELFF
TGTGCCAGCAGCAAAAACACCGGGGAGCTGTTTTTT
>NA|few|TRBJ2-5|TRBV24-1
CATSDPQETQYF
TGTGCCACCAGTGACCCTCAAGAGACCCAGTACTTC
>NA|few|TRBJ2-7|TRBV3-1
CASSQDWFYEQYF
TGTGCCAGCAGCCAAGATTGGTTTTACGAGCAGTACTTC
>NA|NA|TRBJ2-3|TRBV29-1
CSVESGLTDTQYF
TGCAGCGTTGAATCCGGCCTCACAGATACGCAGTATTTT
>NA|few|TRBJ1-2|TRBV20-1
CSASAGLAYGYTF
TGCAGTGCTTCGGCAGGCTTAGCCTATGGCTACACCTTC
>TRBD2|few|TRBJ2-7|TRBV15
CATSQGTSGLYEQYF
TGTGCCACCAGCCAGGGGACTAGCGGGTTATACGAGCAGTACTTC
>NA|NA|TRBJ1-1|TRBV19
CASRKGGTEAFF
TGTGCCAGTAGAAAAGGGGGCACTGAAGCTTTCTTT
>NA|many|TRBJ2-1|TRBV5-6
CASSLGGGSRGEQFF
TGTGCCAGCAGCTTGGGGGGAGGTTCGAGAGGTGAGCAGTTCTTC
>TRBD1|NA|TRBJ2-1|TRBV6-5
CASTDGPGGGYNEQFF
TGTGCCAGCACCGATGGTCCAGGGGGCGGCTACAATGAGCAGTTCTTC
>NA|NA|TRBJ1-1|TRBV5-1
CASSLGQGRLNTEAFF
TGCGCCAGCAGCTTGGGGCAGGGTCGCCTGAACACTGAAGCTTTCTTT
>NA|few|TRBJ2-7|TRBV29-1
CSVSGSGPYEQYF
TGCAGCGTTTCCGGGTCTGGGCCCTACGAGCAGTACTTC
>NA|few|TRBJ2-2|TRBV7-3
CASSLGFGELFF
TGTGCCAGCAGCTTGGGCTTCGGGGAGCTGTTTTTT
>NA|few|TRBJ1-2|TRBV4-3
CASSQDFGVSGGYTF
TGCGCCAGCAGCCAAGATTTTGGGGTGAGCGGTGGCTACACCTTC
>TRBD2|few|TRBJ2-1|TRBV7-9
CASSLGTSGSNEQFF
TGTGCCAGCAGCTTAGGGACTAGCGGGTCCAATGAGCAGTTCTTC
>NA|NA|TRBJ1-2|TRBV12-3/TRBV12-4
CASSEAGPQNGYTF
TGTGCCAGCAGTGAAGCCGGGCCCCAGAATGGCTACACCTTC
>NA|NA|TRBJ2-7|TRBV28
CARIPPGRHEQYF
TGTGCCAGAATCCCCCCAGGGAGACACGAGCAGTACTTC
>NA|many|TRBJ2-2|TRBV2
CASSDPTEYTGELFF
TGTGCCAGCAGTGATCCAACAGAATACACCGGGGAGCTGTTTTTT
>NA|NA|TRBJ2-1|TRBV19
CASSIFPAGISYNEQFF
TGTGCCAGTAGTATTTTCCCCGCGGGGATATCCTACAATGAGCAGTTCTTC
>TRBD1|NA|TRBJ1-4|TRBV7-9
CASSPRGTDNEKLFF
TGTGCCAGCAGCCCCCGCGGGACAGATAATGAAAAACTGTTTTTT
>NA|NA|TRBJ2-7|TRBV12-3/TRBV12-4
CASSSTGLAYEQYF
TGTGCCAGCAGTTCTACGGGCCTCGCCTACGAGCAGTACTTC
>TRBD2|few|TRBJ2-7|TRBV29-1
CSVDSGGSGYEQYF
TGCAGCGTTGACAGCGGGGGATCAGGCTACGAGCAGTACTTC
>TRBD1|few|TRBJ2-7|TRBV7-6
CASSSGQGESNYEQYF
TGTGCCAGCAGCTCTGGACAGGGAGAATCAAACTACGAGCAGTACTTC